This T cell receptor (beta chain) stems from a study of cytomegalovirus exposure and HLA in healthy donors. Study as a whole: A prior study identified 110 million or so unique TCR beta sequences from 180 million or so T cells. For the 300 to 450 genotyped donors, roughly 80% fell within the Caucasian-associated ancestry cluster.

The germline CDR1 and CDR2 sequences are WNHNN and SYGVQD (reference sequence). The CDR3 length is 18 residues. The germline V and J ends were trimmed by 4 bases and 5 bases, with 24 bases remaining between them. PCR was performed using 60 Vbeta and 13 Jbeta primers. Methods used by the authors: An analysis performed later counted roughly 80 million unique TCR beta chains (roughly 11 million of them shared). Data came from immunoSEQ multiplex PCR; TCRdb stores just in-frame clones and leaves some out. The V and J calls and clone size were taken over from that table, and D and trimming were inferred from the DNA. The table shows over 100,000 clones, with 76% occurring only once.

Sequencing input: PBMCs. This sequence originates from a woman between 45 and 60 years old in good health and CMV-seropositive. The chain is built from TRBV10-1 and TRBJ2-1; D not certain. Here the CDR3 reads CASSVNSLGTCNNNEQFF. The CDR3 nucleotides are TGCGCCAGCAGTGTCAACAGTCTGGGTACCTGTAACAACAATGAGCAGTTCTTC.